The 23 T cell receptor beta chains below were found in one sample sequenced in a study of blood T cell repertoires in COVID-19. Assay: immunoSEQ multiplex PCR; the TCRdb copy retains only in-frame clones and omits some. Here the sample spans 250,000 to 400,000 clones, about 87% being singletons. Sequences were obtained from peripheral blood. The receptor source for this set is a woman aged 30 to 39 with COVID-19, enrolled during active disease.

The rearrangement uses TRBV7-2 and TRBJ1-6; 8 positions match TRBD1. Germline CDR1 reads SGHTA; CDR2 reads FQGNSA. Unmatched junction bases numbered 3, after V lost 5 bases and J lost 6 bases. The CDR3 sequence is 14 residues long. CDR3 in amino acids: CASSQDRVNSPLHF. For the CDR3, the DNA is TGTGCCAGCAGCCAGGACAGGGTTAATTCACCCCTCCACTTT. Filled out from reference TRBV7-2 and TRBJ1-6, the complete variable domain reads GAGVSQSPSNKVTEKGKDVELRCDPISGHTALYWYRQSLGQGLEFLIYFQGNSAPDKSGLPSDRFSAERTGGSVSTLTIQRTQQEDSAVYLCASSQDRVNSPLHFGNGTRLTVT.

This clone was found once. This chain links TRBV19 with TRBJ2-7; D unclear. The CDR3 runs 13 residues. Germline V gene data show CDR1 as LNHDA and CDR2 as SQIVND (reference sequence). The V end lost 5 bases, the J end lost 4 bases, and 12 bases lay between the germline ends. This CDR3 reads CASSFYHGYEQYF. CDR3 bases: TGTGCCAGTAGTTTCTACCACGGTTACGAGCAGTACTTC.

The gene calls are TRBV5-1 and TRBJ1-2, with 8 bases aligning to TRBD1. This CDR3 region has 15 residues. CDR1 SGHRS and CDR2 YFSETQ come from the germline V gene. Losses at the gene ends were 4 bases for V and 3 bases for J; bases not matched to a gene: 8. The CDR3 region is CASSQTGGAYYGYTF. In DNA form, the CDR3 reads TGCGCCAGCAGCCAAACAGGGGGGGCCTACTATGGCTACACCTTC.

The sample holds one count of this clone. The chain links TRBV27 to TRBJ1-4; D might be TRBD1 (6 bases). Trimming shortened V by 8 bases and J by 4 bases, and 14 bases separated the two germline ends. Germline CDR1 reads MNHEY; CDR2 reads SMNVEV (reference sequence). The length of the CDR3 is 14 residues. The chain's CDR3 is CASHGQYDNEKLFF. Written as DNA, the CDR3 is TGTGCCAGCCATGGACAGTACGATAATGAAAAACTGTTTTTT.

The CDR3, as DNA: TGTGCCAGCAGTGTAGTTCAGGTCGGCTTCTCTGGAAACACCATATATTTT. Protein: CASSVVQVGFSGNTIYF. This chain uses TRBV6-1 with TRBJ1-3; D unclear. V lost 4 bases to trimming and J lost 0 bases, with 16 bases between them. Germline CDR1 and CDR2: MNHNS and SASEGT. There are 17 residues in the CDR3.

V is TRBV5-1 and J is TRBJ2-2; TRBD2 aligns across 15 bases. Unmatched junction bases numbered 5, after V lost 3 bases and J lost 2 bases. CDR1 is SGHRS and CDR2 is YFSETQ in the germline V gene. The CDR3 runs to 18 residues. The CDR3 spells CASSWGLAGGPNTGELFF. The CDR3 nucleotides are TGCGCCAGCAGCTGGGGACTAGCGGGGGGCCCCAACACCGGGGAGCTGTTTTTT.

This rearrangement joins TRBV19 to TRBJ1-2, with 7 bases lining up with TRBD1. The CDR3 contains 14 residues. Losses at the gene ends were 4 bases for V and 3 bases for J; bases not matched to a gene: 5. CDR1 is LNHDA and CDR2 is SQIVND in the germline V gene (reference sequence). For the CDR3, the DNA is TGTGCCAGTAGTACCGGGACAGACTACTATGGCTACACCTTC. This gives the protein CASSTGTDYYGYTF.

The V and J genes are TRBV5-6 and TRBJ1-5, with D uncertain. The CDR3 runs to 15 residues. Deletions cut 4 bases from V and 2 bases from J, with 13 bases between. CDR1 and CDR2 from the germline V gene are SGHDT and YYEEEE. The CDR3 sequence: CASSPRGIGNQPQHF. The CDR3 DNA follows: TGTGCCAGCAGCCCACGCGGGATAGGCAATCAGCCCCAGCATTTT.

J is TRBJ1-5 and V is TRBV2, with 8 bases aligning to TRBD1. Per the germline V gene, CDR1 is SNHLY and CDR2 is FYNNEI. Trimming at V came to 4 bases and at J to 5 bases, leaving 7 bases not matched to a gene. The CDR3 has 15 residues. Here the CDR3 reads CASSVEDRVYQPQHF. The CDR3, as DNA: TGTGCCAGCAGTGTGGAGGACAGGGTTTATCAGCCCCAGCATTTT.

The chain recombines TRBV5-1 with TRBJ1-1, with TRBD1 matching 8 bases. The CDR3 has 15 amino acids. CDR1 is SGHRS, CDR2 YFSETQ, per germline. V was pared by 0 bases and J by 0 bases, with 1 base of the junction left unmatched. The CDR3 sequence: CASSLGDRMNTEAFF. For the CDR3, the DNA is TGCGCCAGCAGCTTGGGGGACAGGATGAACACTGAAGCTTTCTTT.

This chain connects TRBV29-1 to TRBJ1-1; D gene ambiguous. V lost 4 bases and J lost 0, with 15 bases in between. The CDR3 totals 15 residues. Looked up from germline, CDR1 is SQVTM and CDR2 is ANQGSEA. CDR3 bases: TGCAGCGTTGTGACGGGGAATAACATGAACACTGAAGCTTTCTTT. Translated, it gives CSVVTGNNMNTEAFF.

The chain joins TRBV6-5 to TRBJ2-7, with TRBD2 matching over 11 bases. Germline CDR1 MNHEY, CDR2 SVGAGI. V lost 4 bases to trimming and J lost 3 bases; unmatched junction nucleotides: 2. This CDR3 has 14 amino acids. CDR3 loop: CASSSTSGVYEQYV. Here the CDR3 DNA reads TGTGCCAGCAGTTCGACTAGCGGGGTCTACGAGCAGTACGTC.

V usage is TRBV11-3 and J usage is TRBJ2-7; D is possibly TRBD1 (6 bases). V lost 1 base and J lost 4, with 11 bases in between. Per germline, CDR1 SGHNT and CDR2 YENEEA. The CDR3 covers 14 residues. This chain's CDR3 is CASSLAGQGYEQYF. DNA for the CDR3: TGTGCCAGCAGCTTAGCCGGCCAGGGGTACGAGCAGTACTTC.

This clone was recorded a few times. V is TRBV6-2 or TRBV6-3 and J is TRBJ1-5; D may be TRBD1 (5 bases). Germline assignment: CDR1 MNHEY and CDR2 SVGEGT. This CDR3 is 17 amino acids long. V was cut by 0 bases and J by 9 bases, with 21 bases left in between. In DNA, the CDR3 is TGTGCCAGCAGTTACTCGAGGTTTGCGTCAGGGCTGTTGCCCCAGCATTTT. This encodes CASSYSRFASGLLPQHF.

V gene TRBV28 combines with J gene TRBJ2-2, with a possible D match to TRBD2 (5 bases). This CDR3 is 16 amino acids long. V was trimmed by 6 bases and J by 5 bases, leaving 19 bases between them. Germline-derived CDR1 and CDR2 are MDHEN and SYDVKM. The CDR3 DNA reads as TGTGCCAGCAGAACTCCAGCGGATATTAATACCGGGGAGCTGTTTTTT. Protein sequence: CASRTPADINTGELFF. Full variable domain (missing parts from reference TRBV28 and TRBJ2-2): DVKVTQSSRYLVKRTGEKVFLECVQDMDHENMFWYRQDPGLGLRLIYFSYDVKMKEKGDIPEGYSVSREKKERFSLILESASTNQTSMYLCASRTPADINTGELFFGEGSRLTVL.

In this sample, this clone turned up once. J is TRBJ2-1 and V is TRBV24-1; 10 bases are shared with TRBD2. The germline V gene has CDR1 KGHDR and CDR2 SFDVKD. The CDR3 contains 16 residues. The trim removed 2 bases at V and 4 bases at J, leaving 4 bases unmatched. DNA for the CDR3: TGTGCCACCAGTGATTCTAGCGGGGGATTATACAATGAGCAGTTCTTC. Its translation: CATSDSSGGLYNEQFF.

This clone was observed once. The rearrangement links TRBV3-1 (or the pseudogene TRBV3-2) to TRBJ2-3; TRBD2 agrees at 14 bases. Looked up from germline, CDR1 is LGHDT and CDR2 is YNNKEL (reference sequence). The V segment lost 1 base and the J segment 4 bases; nucleotides outside the gene matches: 10. This CDR3 contains 19 residues. For the CDR3, the DNA is TGTGCCAGCAGCCAAGGACTAGCGGGGGGGCCTATAGTTTCAGATACGCAGTATTTT. This gives the protein CASSQGLAGGPIVSDTQYF.

The V and J genes are TRBV9 and TRBJ2-1; 11 bases match TRBD2. Trimming cost V 4 bases and J 0 bases; bases outside gene matches: 6. This CDR3 is 17 amino acids long. Germline lookup yields CDR1 SGDLS and CDR2 YYNGEE. Written as DNA, the CDR3 is TGTGCCAGCAGCTCCGGGACTAGCGGAATCTCCTACAATGAGCAGTTCTTC. Its protein product is CASSSGTSGISYNEQFF.

The chain is built from TRBV5-1 and TRBJ2-2; possibly TRBD2 for D (5 bases). The length of the CDR3 is 14 residues. The V end was cut by 0 bases, the J end by 8 bases, with 11 bases between. CDR1 is SGHRS and CDR2 is YFSETQ in the germline V gene. The CDR3 sequence: CASSLGENPGELFF. CDR3 nucleotide sequence: TGCGCCAGCAGCTTGGGGGAGAATCCGGGGGAGCTGTTTTTT. Full variable domain (outside the CDR3, taken from reference TRBV5-1 and TRBJ2-2): KAGVTQTPRYLIKTRGQQVTLSCSPISGHRSVSWYQQTPGQGLQFLFEYFSETQRNKGNFPGRFSGRQFSNSRSEMNVSTLELGDSALYLCASSLGENPGELFFGEGSRLTVL.

The CDR3 sequence is CATSRSLGGDEKLFF. The CDR3 bases are TGTGCCACCAGCAGATCTCTGGGAGGGGACGAAAAACTGTTTTTT. The chain recombines TRBV15 with TRBJ1-4; tentative D call: TRBD1 (5 bases). V lost 2 bases to trimming and J lost 8 bases, with 15 bases between them. Germline loops: CDR1 LNHNV, CDR2 YYDKDF (reference sequence). CDR3 length: 15 amino acids.

This chain joins TRBV6-2 or TRBV6-3 and TRBJ1-5; D is unclear. V lost 4 bases and J 2 bases, leaving 6 bases between the germline ends. The germline CDR1 and CDR2 sequences are MNHEY and SVGEGT. The CDR3 covers 13 residues. CDR3 sequence (DNA): TGTGCCAGCAGTTTAGTCCGCAATCAGCCCCAGCATTTT. Amino acid sequence: CASSLVRNQPQHF.

This clone was recorded only once. The rearrangement links TRBV10-3 to TRBJ1-1; D is ambiguous. With 0 bases removed from V and 4 bases from J, the gap between germline ends came to 6 bases. Germline CDR1 reads ENHRY; CDR2 reads SYGVKD. The CDR3 runs 13 residues. The CDR3 loop reads CAISESPGTEAFF. DNA of the CDR3: TGTGCCATCAGTGAGTCCCCGGGCACTGAAGCTTTCTTT.

This clone was seen only once. J is TRBJ1-2 and V is TRBV4-1, with TRBD1 matching over 7 bases. The V and J ends lost 4 bases and 3 bases, in that order; junction bases with no gene match: 8. The CDR3 has 15 amino acids. Germline V lookup: CDR1 MGHRA, CDR2 YSYEKL. The CDR3: CASSLRQGRDYGYTF. Written as DNA, the CDR3 is TGCGCCAGCAGCCTCAGACAGGGCCGGGACTATGGCTACACCTTC.